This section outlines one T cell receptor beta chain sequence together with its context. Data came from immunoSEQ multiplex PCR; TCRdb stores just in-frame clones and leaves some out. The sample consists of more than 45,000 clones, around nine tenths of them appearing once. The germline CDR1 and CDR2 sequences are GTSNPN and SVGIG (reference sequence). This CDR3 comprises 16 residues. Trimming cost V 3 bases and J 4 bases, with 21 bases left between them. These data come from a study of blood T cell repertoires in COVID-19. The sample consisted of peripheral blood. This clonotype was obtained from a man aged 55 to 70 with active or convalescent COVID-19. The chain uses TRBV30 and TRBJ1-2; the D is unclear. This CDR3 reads CAWRKGPSEDRYGYTF. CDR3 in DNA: TGTGCCTGGAGGAAAGGGCCCTCGGAGGATCGCTATGGCTACACCTTC.